A single sample gave rise to the 11 T cell receptor beta chains below, sequenced in a study of cytomegalovirus exposure and HLA in healthy donors. The study ran its PCR with 60 Vbeta and 13 Jbeta primers. This table comes from immunoSEQ multiplex PCR, and its TCRdb copy is limited to in-frame clones, with some not included. Of roughly 200,000 clones detected, around 80% appear once; the ten largest clones hold roughly 3.7%. The specimen was PBMCs. These receptor sequences come from a woman aged 55-69 years in good health and CMV-seropositive.

J is TRBJ2-2 and V is TRBV4-3; D is ambiguous. The CDR3 is 12 amino acids. V was clipped by 2 bases and J by 7 bases, with 5 bases between them. Per germline, CDR1 LGHNA and CDR2 YSLEER. The CDR3 protein is CASSQSVGELFF. The CDR3 nucleotides are TGCGCCAGCAGCCAATCGGTCGGGGAGCTGTTTTTT.

The rearrangement uses TRBV5-4 and TRBJ2-3; 9 bases align to TRBD1. Per germline, CDR1 SGHNT and CDR2 YYREEE (reference sequence). Trimming removed 2 bases from V and 3 bases from J; junction bases left unmatched: 7. This CDR3 is built from 16 residues. The CDR3 DNA sequence: TGTGCCAGCAGCTTTTCCCGGGACAGGGTGACAGATACGCAGTATTTT. Amino acid sequence: CASSFSRDRVTDTQYF.

The chain is built from TRBV7-3 and TRBJ2-1; 11 positions agree with TRBD2. CDR1 and CDR2 from the germline V gene are SGHTA and FQGTGA. After removal of 4 bases from V and 8 bases from J, the junction contained 7 bases not matched to a gene. CDR3 size: 15 residues. The CDR3 protein is CASSSRSGLADEQFF. CDR3 DNA: TGTGCCAGCAGCTCAAGATCGGGACTAGCGGATGAGCAGTTCTTC.

The rearrangement joins TRBV6-1 to TRBJ2-3; 9 bases match TRBD1. The CDR3 has 15 amino acids. V was pared by 4 bases and J by 0 bases, with 2 bases of the junction left unmatched. Germline-derived CDR1 and CDR2 are MNHNS and SASEGT. CDR3 amino acids: CASSVQGASTDTQYF. Here the CDR3 DNA reads TGTGCCAGCAGTGTACAGGGGGCTAGCACAGATACGCAGTATTTT.

This chain links TRBV6-1 with TRBJ1-4, with TRBD1 matching 7 bases. V lost 1 base and J lost 8; bases outside the gene matches: 7. This CDR3 has 15 residues. The germline CDR1 and CDR2 sequences are MNHNS and SASEGT. CDR3 sequence: CASSEVPGGREKLFF. DNA of the CDR3: TGTGCCAGCAGTGAAGTCCCAGGGGGACGGGAAAAACTGTTTTTT.

Details on this clone: Germline and junction disagree at one end, which may indicate a read error. This CDR3 is CSSSPMGTSGSGDTQYF. The CDR3 DNA sequence: TGTTCCAGCAGCCCGATGGGGACTAGCGGGAGTGGAGATACGCAGTATTTT. The V and J genes are TRBV7-9 and TRBJ2-3; 14 nucleotides agree with TRBD2. Germline CDR1 is SEHNR and CDR2 is FQNEAQ (reference sequence). The CDR3 extends over 17 amino acids.

CDR3 nucleotide sequence: TGCGCCAGCAGCTTGCCAACAGAGAGCGGGGAGCTGTTTTTT. Translation: CASSLPTESGELFF. V gene TRBV5-1 combines with J gene TRBJ2-2; D call uncertain. Per the germline V gene, CDR1 is SGHRS and CDR2 is YFSETQ. This CDR3 is 14 amino acids long. V dropped 1 base and J dropped 7 bases, with 11 bases sitting between them.

The chain recombines TRBV30 with TRBJ1-1, with D perhaps matching TRBD1 (5 bases). Trimming took 8 bases from V and 0 from J, leaving 10 bases between them. CDR3 size: 12 residues. Germline V gene sequence: CDR1 GTSNPN, CDR2 SVGIG (reference sequence). CDR3 residues: CAAGLLNTEAFF. The CDR3 DNA sequence: TGTGCCGCGGGACTCCTGAACACTGAAGCTTTCTTT.

The CDR3 is CASRGTGRETQYF. DNA of the CDR3: TGTGCCAGCAGAGGGACAGGGAGGGAGACCCAGTACTTC. This chain connects TRBV6-1 to TRBJ2-5; 9 nucleotides line up with TRBD1. The CDR3 extends over 13 amino acids. The trim removed 6 bases at V and 5 bases at J, leaving 4 bases unmatched. CDR1 and CDR2 (germline): MNHNS, SASEGT.

For this clone: Sequence at one end of the junction differs from germline and may be a read error. The rearrangement links TRBV6-1 to TRBJ2-4, with D perhaps TRBD2 (5 bases). The CDR3 spans 19 residues. The germline gives CDR1 MNHNS, CDR2 SASEGT. CDR3 DNA: TGTGCCAGCAGTGAAGGATACAAAAGAAATTTTCTAGCCAAAAACAGTCAGTACTTC. Encoded protein: CASSEGYKRNFLAKNSQYF.

This clone was counted a few times. The rearrangement links TRBV12-5 to TRBJ2-1; TRBD2 aligns across 9 bases. The junction had 9 bases not matched to a gene; V was cut back by 6 bases and J by 0 bases. CDR1 is LGHNT, CDR2 FRNRAP, per germline. The CDR3 runs to 17 residues. CDR3 in amino acids: CASGIGSGRLSYNEQFF. In DNA form, the CDR3 reads TGTGCTAGTGGCATCGGTAGCGGGAGACTCTCCTACAATGAGCAGTTCTTC. The full variable domain, in which reference TRBV12-5 and TRBJ2-1 provide the parts outside the CDR3, is DARVTQTPRHKVTEMGQEVTMRCQPILGHNTVFWYRQTMMQGLELLAYFRNRAPLDDSGMPKDRFSAEMPDATLATLKIQPSEPRDSAVYFCASGIGSGRLSYNEQFFGPGTRLTVL.